One and the same sample provided the 13 T cell receptor beta chains below, sequenced in a study of OX40 agonist ivuxolimab in advanced cancers. Library method: the immunoSEQ multiplex PCR assay. The immuneACCESS repertoire file appears here via TCRdb, limited to in-frame rearrangements. These files lack a portion of the clones; in checked studies, under half of the deficit traces to unresolved V genes, and the cause of the others is not known. The sample table records tens of thousands of clones; about 83% of these occur just once. Jointly, the top ten make up 11% to 15% of the sample. The material sequenced was CD4+ or CD8+ T cells sorted from blood, taken in a trial of the OX40 agonist ivuxolimab. The receptors were sampled from an adult with an advanced solid tumor such as melanoma, head and neck, liver or kidney cancer.

The chain links TRBV5-1 to TRBJ2-7; 12 bases map to TRBD1. The CDR3 is 16 amino acids. The germline gives CDR1 SGHRS, CDR2 YFSETQ. Germline trimming cut 4 bases from V and 5 bases from J; bases unmatched to any gene: 10. The CDR3: CASSESFRDRGHEQYF. The DNA of the CDR3 is TGCGCCAGCAGCGAGTCCTTCCGGGACAGGGGGCACGAGCAGTACTTC.

CDR3 in amino acids: CASSPGPSSYEQYF. DNA of the CDR3: TGTGCCAGCAGCCCGGGCCCGAGCTCCTACGAGCAGTACTTC. The genes are TRBV6-5 and TRBJ2-5; D remains ambiguous. The J call may not be correct, given that the DNA end is closer to TRBJ2-7. CDR1 is MNHEY and CDR2 is SVGAGI in the germline V gene. CDR3 size: 14 residues.

This chain links TRBV11-2 with TRBJ2-7; D unclear. Deletions cut 4 bases from V and 6 bases from J, with 13 bases between. CDR3 length equals 13 residues. The germline CDR1 and CDR2 sequences are SGHAT and FQNNGV. CDR3 residues: CASSSGLKGEQYF. The DNA of the CDR3 is TGTGCCAGCAGCTCTGGCCTAAAGGGCGAGCAGTACTTC. Drawing the rest from reference TRBV11-2 and TRBJ2-7, the complete variable domain is EAGVAQSPRYKIIEKRQSVAFWCNPISGHATLYWYQQILGQGPKLLIQFQNNGVVDDSQLPKDRFSAERLKGVDSTLKIQPAKLEDSAVYLCASSSGLKGEQYFGPGTRLTVT.

V and J are TRBV20-1 and TRBJ1-6; no clear D. The CDR3 runs to 11 residues. Germline values: CDR1 DFQATT, CDR2 SNEGSKA (reference sequence). V was pared by 5 bases and J by 14 bases, with 13 bases between. The CDR3 is CSAHPAGALHF. CDR3 nucleotides: TGCAGTGCTCACCCGGCTGGGGCCCTCCACTTT.

The V gene is TRBV7-9, the J gene TRBJ1-4, with 10 bases lining up with TRBD1. With V trimmed by 5 bases and J by 8 bases, 11 bases remained unmatched. The CDR3 runs to 16 residues. Looked up from germline, CDR1 is SEHNR and CDR2 is FQNEAQ (reference sequence). CDR3: CASSTNPGQGREKLFF. As DNA, the CDR3 is TGTGCCAGCAGCACCAATCCGGGACAGGGGAGGGAAAAACTGTTTTTT.

V is TRBV5-1 and J is TRBJ2-7; 8 positions agree with TRBD1. The CDR3 runs to 16 residues. V lost 3 bases to trimming and J lost 6 bases; unmatched junction nucleotides: 14. CDR1 is SGHRS and CDR2 is YFSETQ in the germline V gene. CDR3 loop: CASSYGRTGNFGEQYF. The CDR3 DNA reads TGCGCCAGCAGCTACGGACGGACAGGGAATTTCGGCGAGCAGTACTTC. The variable domain in full, completed from reference TRBV5-1 and TRBJ2-7, reads KAGVTQTPRYLIKTRGQQVTLSCSPISGHRSVSWYQQTPGQGLQFLFEYFSETQRNKGNFPGRFSGRQFSNSRSEMNVSTLELGDSALYLCASSYGRTGNFGEQYFGPGTRLTVT.

V is TRBV9 and J is TRBJ2-5, with D perhaps being TRBD1 or TRBD2 (6 bases each). Germline V gives CDR1 SGDLS, CDR2 YYNGEE. The V end was cut by 0 bases, the J end by 5 bases, with 14 bases between. The CDR3 contains 15 residues. CDR3 protein: CASSVVGTGAETQYF. The CDR3, as DNA: TGTGCCAGCAGCGTAGTAGGGACGGGGGCGGAGACCCAGTACTTC.

The genes are TRBV30 and TRBJ1-5; no clear D gene. Germline CDR1 GTSNPN, CDR2 SVGIG (reference sequence). The CDR3 extends over 16 amino acids. V shed 0 bases and J shed 0 bases, with 12 bases lying between them. CDR3 DNA: TGTGCCTGGAGTGTACTCAGGAGGGCTAGCAATCAGCCCCAGCATTTT. Translating it yields CAWSVLRRASNQPQHF.

The gene calls are TRBV6-1 and TRBJ1-3, with a tentative D call TRBD1 (6 bases). V lost 6 bases and J lost 4, with 13 bases in between. This CDR3 spans 14 amino acids. CDR1 MNHNS and CDR2 SASEGT come from the germline V gene. The CDR3 nucleotides read TGTGCCAGCAGAATCAGGGGTAGGGGAAACACCATATATTTT. This translates into CASRIRGRGNTIYF.

This clone was counted once. This rearrangement joins TRBV29-1 to TRBJ2-7; D is tentatively TRBD1 or TRBD2 (5 bases each). This CDR3 has 18 residues. Germline values: CDR1 SQVTM, CDR2 ANQGSEA. The V end lost 1 base, the J end lost 0 bases, and 22 bases lay between the germline ends. The CDR3, as DNA: TGCAGCGTTGAAGTACGGGGCCGAGGCGGGTTCAGCTCCTACGAGCAGTACTTC. Translation gives CSVEVRGRGGFSSYEQYF.

V usage is TRBV28 and J usage is TRBJ2-1; 10 bases agree with TRBD2. In germline, CDR1 is MDHEN, CDR2 SYDVKM. The CDR3 loop spans 17 amino acids. V was clipped by 6 bases and J by 4 bases; unmatched bases: 12. The CDR3 DNA is TGTGCCAGCAGGCCGTCGGTACTAGCGGGGAGGTACAATGAGCAGTTCTTC. It translates to CASRPSVLAGRYNEQFF.

V and J are TRBV6-5 and TRBJ1-1; the match to TRBD1 covers 7 bases. Germline CDR1 MNHEY, CDR2 SVGAGI. Trimming took 5 bases from V and 0 from J; bases not matched to a gene: 0. The CDR3 consists of 13 residues. The CDR3 DNA sequence: TGTGCCAGCAGTACAGGGGTGAACACTGAAGCTTTCTTT. It yields the protein CASSTGVNTEAFF.

The genes are TRBV28 and TRBJ1-5; TRBD1 might be the D (5 bases). Germline lookup yields CDR1 MDHEN and CDR2 SYDVKM. With 4 bases removed from V and 4 bases from J, the gap between germline ends came to 5 bases. The CDR3 has 12 residues. As DNA, the CDR3 is TGTGCCAGCAGTTGGGGGAATCAGCCCCAGCATTTT. As protein: CASSWGNQPQHF.